This TCR beta chain came from a study of T cells after yellow fever vaccination. Findings and limits, study-wide: Post-booster repertoires again held most primary-vaccination clones (just under 97% CD4, around 90% CD8). Clonotypes appearing in both CD4 and CD8 compartments existed, and their share was small. It was the secondary response that reached its peak faster, day 5 versus 15, but it was weaker.

This clonotype was detected only a few times. Antigen specificity is unknown. Trimming removed 0 bases from V and 0 bases from J, with 8 bases in between. The CDR3 covers 15 residues. Germline V gene data show CDR1 as LGHDT and CDR2 as YNNKEL (reference sequence). It was through 5'RACE template switching that TCR cDNA was made, with a universal primer site and UMIs added. MiXCR, applied by TCRdb to the 5' RACE reads, yields one record per CDR3 protein. The sample gives about 230,000 distinct CDR3 sequences, around 6.7% of which show up once; around 1.1% is in the top ten. The sequence derives from a man aged 25-45 years who received the YFV17D yellow fever vaccine. The V and J genes are TRBV3-1 and TRBJ2-5; D unclear. Material: CD4+ T cells sorted from PBMCs, obtained on the day of the yellow fever booster vaccination. This CDR3 reads CASSQEGRYQETQYF. In DNA, the CDR3 is TGTGCCAGCAGCCAAGAGGGCCGGTACCAAGAGACCCAGTACTTC.